The 7 T cell receptor beta chains in this list originate from one sample, sequenced in a study of cytomegalovirus exposure and HLA in healthy donors. Primers for the PCR totalled 60 Vbeta and 13 Jbeta. Measured with immunoSEQ multiplex PCR; TCRdb has only the in-frame clones, and not every one. The repertoire includes some 110,000 clones, 74% of them detected once, and approximately 10% sits in the top ten. Source material: PBMCs. These receptors were taken from a woman in her forties or fifties in good health and CMV-seropositive.

CDR3 coding DNA: TGTGCCAGCAGCCGGGACAGGGCAGGGGAAAAACTGTTTTTT. Residues: CASSRDRAGEKLFF. This chain connects TRBV7-2 to TRBJ1-4; TRBD1 aligns across 9 bases. Trimming took 5 bases from V and 8 from J; bases not matched to a gene: 6. CDR1 and CDR2 (germline): SGHTA, FQGNSA. This CDR3 has 14 residues. Variable domain in full (rest from reference TRBV7-2 and TRBJ1-4): GAGVSQSPSNKVTEKGKDVELRCDPISGHTALYWYRQSLGQGLEFLIYFQGNSAPDKSGLPSDRFSAERTGGSVSTLTIQRTQQEDSAVYLCASSRDRAGEKLFFGSGTQLSVL.

V is TRBV30 and J is TRBJ1-3, with D uncertain. Germline-derived CDR1 and CDR2 are GTSNPN and SVGIG (reference sequence). The CDR3 loop spans 14 amino acids. V gave up 3 bases and J gave up 2 bases, with 11 bases separating them. The CDR3 bases are TGTGCCTGGAGATTGGGAGCCCCTGGAAACACCATATATTTT. Encoded protein: CAWRLGAPGNTIYF.

This clone was seen only a few times. The chain is built from TRBV21-1 and TRBJ2-7; TRBD2, as called in the table, went unchecked against the DNA. TRBV21-1 is a pseudogene segment. The CDR3 extends over 14 amino acids. CDR3 region: CASSLGGGPYEQYF. The CDR3 nucleotides are TGTGCCAGCAGCCTTGGCGGGGGACCTTACGAGCAGTACTTC.

This chain uses TRBV4-3 with TRBJ1-4; D remains ambiguous. Germline V gives CDR1 LGHNA, CDR2 YSLEER. Trimming removed 0 bases from V and 5 bases from J, with 13 bases in between. This CDR3 spans 16 amino acids. The DNA of the CDR3 is TGCGCCAGCAGCCAAGATCGGACTGTGGTGAATGAAAAACTGTTTTTT. Translated, it gives CASSQDRTVVNEKLFF.

The chain employs TRBV6-4 and TRBJ2-1; 11 nucleotides align to TRBD2. CDR1 is MRHNA, CDR2 SNTAGT, per germline. This CDR3 spans 12 amino acids. With 4 bases clipped from V and 13 bases from J, the junction kept 3 bases outside the gene matches. Here the CDR3 DNA reads TGTGCCAGCAGTGGACTAGCGGGGCCACAGTTCTTC. Protein: CASSGLAGPQFF.

The genes are TRBV5-4 and TRBJ2-7, with D possibly matching TRBD1 (7 bases). Trimming stripped 4 bases from V and 6 bases from J, with 20 bases between. Germline CDR1 reads SGHNT; CDR2 reads YYREEE (reference sequence). There are 15 residues in the CDR3. The CDR3 region has the DNA TGTGCCAGCAGCCGGGGGACCGACAGGGACGGCGAGCAGTACTTC. It is translated as CASSRGTDRDGEQYF.

This chain joins TRBV4-1 and TRBJ2-5; 16 bases line up with TRBD2. The CDR3 runs to 19 residues. With 1 base clipped from V and 0 bases from J, the junction kept 5 bases outside the gene matches. Per germline, CDR1 MGHRA and CDR2 YSYEKL. CDR3 coding DNA: TGCGCCAGCAGCCAAGGGCCGGGACTAGCGGGGGGGTACCAAGAGACCCAGTACTTC. Residues: CASSQGPGLAGGYQETQYF.